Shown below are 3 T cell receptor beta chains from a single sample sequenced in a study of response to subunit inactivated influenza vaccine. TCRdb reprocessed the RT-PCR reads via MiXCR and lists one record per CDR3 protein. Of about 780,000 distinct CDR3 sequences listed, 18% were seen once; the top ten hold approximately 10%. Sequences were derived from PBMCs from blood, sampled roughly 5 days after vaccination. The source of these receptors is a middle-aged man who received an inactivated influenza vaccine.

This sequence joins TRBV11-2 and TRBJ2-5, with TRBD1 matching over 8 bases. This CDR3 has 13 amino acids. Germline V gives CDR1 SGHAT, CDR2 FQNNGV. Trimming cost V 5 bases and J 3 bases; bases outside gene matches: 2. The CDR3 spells CASSGGQEETQYF. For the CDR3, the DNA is TGTGCCAGCAGCGGGGGACAGGAAGAGACCCAGTACTTC.

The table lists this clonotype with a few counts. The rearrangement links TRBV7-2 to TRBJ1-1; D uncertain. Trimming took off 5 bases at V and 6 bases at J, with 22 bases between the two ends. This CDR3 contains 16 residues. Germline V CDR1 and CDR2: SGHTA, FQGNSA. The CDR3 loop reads CASSRGGWAPGAEAFF. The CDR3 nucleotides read TGTGCCAGCAGCCGTGGAGGCTGGGCTCCCGGCGCTGAAGCTTTCTTT.

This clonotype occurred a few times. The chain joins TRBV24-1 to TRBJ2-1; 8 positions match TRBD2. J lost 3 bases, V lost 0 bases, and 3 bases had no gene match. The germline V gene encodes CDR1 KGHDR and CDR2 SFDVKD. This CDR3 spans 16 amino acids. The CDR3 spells CATSDLGTRDYNEQFF. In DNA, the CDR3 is TGTGCCACCAGTGATTTGGGGACTAGGGACTACAATGAGCAGTTCTTC.